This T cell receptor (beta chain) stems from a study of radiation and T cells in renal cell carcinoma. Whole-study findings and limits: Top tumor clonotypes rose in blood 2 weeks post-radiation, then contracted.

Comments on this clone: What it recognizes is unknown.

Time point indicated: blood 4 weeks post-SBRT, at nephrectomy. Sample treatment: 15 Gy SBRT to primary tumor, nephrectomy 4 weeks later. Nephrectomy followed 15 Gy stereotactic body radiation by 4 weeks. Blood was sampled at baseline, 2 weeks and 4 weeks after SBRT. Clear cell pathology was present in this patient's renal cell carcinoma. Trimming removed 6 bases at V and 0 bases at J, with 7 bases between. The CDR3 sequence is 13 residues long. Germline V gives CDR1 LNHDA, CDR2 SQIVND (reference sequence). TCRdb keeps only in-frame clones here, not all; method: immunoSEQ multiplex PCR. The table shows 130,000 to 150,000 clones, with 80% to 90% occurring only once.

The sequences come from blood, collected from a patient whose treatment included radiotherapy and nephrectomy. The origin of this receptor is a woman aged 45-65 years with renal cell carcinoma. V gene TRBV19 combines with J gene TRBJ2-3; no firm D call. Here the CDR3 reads CASSSFSTDTQYF. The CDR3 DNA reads TGTGCCAGTAGCAGTTTTAGCACAGATACGCAGTATTTT. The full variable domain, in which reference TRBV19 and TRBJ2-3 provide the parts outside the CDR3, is DGGITQSPKYLFRKEGQNVTLSCEQNLNHDAMYWYRQDPGQGLRLIYYSQIVNDFQKGDIAEGYSVSREKKESFPLTVTSAQKNPTAFYLCASSSFSTDTQYFGPGTRLTVL.